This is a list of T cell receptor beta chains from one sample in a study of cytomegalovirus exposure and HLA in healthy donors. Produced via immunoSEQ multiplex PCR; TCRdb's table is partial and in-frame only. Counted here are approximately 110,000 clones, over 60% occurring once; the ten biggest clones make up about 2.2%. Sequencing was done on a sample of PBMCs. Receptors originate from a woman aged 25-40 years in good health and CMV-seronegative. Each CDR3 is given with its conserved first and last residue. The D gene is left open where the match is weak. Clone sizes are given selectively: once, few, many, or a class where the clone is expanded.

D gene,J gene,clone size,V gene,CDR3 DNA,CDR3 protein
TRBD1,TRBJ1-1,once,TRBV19,TGTGCCACGATCCAGGGGGCGGGTTGGAACACTGAAGCTTTCTTT,CATIQGAGWNTEAFF
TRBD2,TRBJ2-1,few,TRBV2,TGTGCCAGCAGCGCCAGGACTAGCGCTAACTACAATGAGCAGTTCTTC,CASSARTSANYNEQFF
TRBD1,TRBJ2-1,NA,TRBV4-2,TGTGCCAGCAGCCAACCGGGACAGGGGCCCAATGAGCAGTTCTTC,CASSQPGQGPNEQFF
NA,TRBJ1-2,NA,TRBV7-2,TGTGCCAGCAGCTTTGGCGGCTATGGCTACACCTTC,CASSFGGYGYTF
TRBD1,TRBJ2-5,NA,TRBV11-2,TGTGCCAGCAGCCAGGGACAGGCGGAGACCCAGTACTTC,CASSQGQAETQYF
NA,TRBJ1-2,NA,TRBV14,TGTGCCAGCAGCCCTTCCGGTTTCCATTATGGCTACACCTTC,CASSPSGFHYGYTF
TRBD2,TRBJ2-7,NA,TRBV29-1,TGCAGCGTTGTTTTGGCTAGCGGATCCTACGAGCAGTACTTC,CSVVLASGSYEQYF
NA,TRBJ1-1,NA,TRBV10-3,TGTGCCATCAGTGGAGGCGGGGGGAACACTGAAGCTTTCTTT,CAISGGGGNTEAFF
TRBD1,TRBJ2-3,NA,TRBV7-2,TGTGCCAGCAGTCCCGGGACAGGGGATAGATACGCGCAGTATTTT,CASSPGTGDRYAQYF
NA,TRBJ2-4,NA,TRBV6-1,TGTGCCAGCAGGGAGGCAAGAGCCAAAAACATTCAGTACTTC,CASREARAKNIQYF
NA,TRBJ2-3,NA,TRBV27,TGTGCCAGCAGCTTATCGTCCAGCGGCAACACAGATACGCAGTATTTT,CASSLSSSGNTDTQYF
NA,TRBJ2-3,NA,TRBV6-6,TGTGCCAGCAGTTACGGCAGAAGCACAGATACGCAGTATTTT,CASSYGRSTDTQYF
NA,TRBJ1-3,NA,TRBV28,TGTGCCAGCAGTTTACTCCTCCCCTCTGGAAACACCATATATTTT,CASSLLLPSGNTIYF
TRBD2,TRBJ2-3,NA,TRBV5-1,TGCGCCAGCAGCTTGGGGACTAGGACAGATACGCAGTATTTT,CASSLGTRTDTQYF
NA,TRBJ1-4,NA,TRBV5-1,TGCGCCAGCAGAGCAGGGCTCACTGCAACTAATGAAAAACTGTTTTTT,CASRAGLTATNEKLFF
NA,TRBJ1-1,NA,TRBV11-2,TGTGCCAGCAGCTTAGGCAGGGCGATAGGACTATACACTGAAGCTTTCTTT,CASSLGRAIGLYTEAFF
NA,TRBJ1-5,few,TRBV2,TGTGCCAGCAGTGAGGAGAGCAATCAGCCCCAGCATTTT,CASSEESNQPQHF
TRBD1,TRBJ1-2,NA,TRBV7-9,TGTGCCAGCAGCTTTGGGACAGGGTCAGATGGCTACACCTTC,CASSFGTGSDGYTF
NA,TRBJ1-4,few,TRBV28,TGTGCCAGCAGTTTGAGTAACTCGTACGAAAAACTGTTTTTT,CASSLSNSYEKLFF
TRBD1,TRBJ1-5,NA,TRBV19,TGTGCCAGTAGTATAGACCCGGGGACAGGGGGACAGCCCCAGCATTTT,CASSIDPGTGGQPQHF
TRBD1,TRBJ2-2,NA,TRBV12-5,TGTGCTAGTGGTTCCGGACAGGGTTCATCCCTGAACACCGGGGAGCTGTTTTTT,CASGSGQGSSLNTGELFF
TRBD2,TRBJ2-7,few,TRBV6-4,TGTGCCAGCAGGGGGAGACTAGCGGTTACCTACGAGCAGTACTTC,CASRGRLAVTYEQYF
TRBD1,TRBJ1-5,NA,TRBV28,TGTGCCAGCAGTGGACGGGACAGGGGGGAGCCCCAGCATTTT,CASSGRDRGEPQHF
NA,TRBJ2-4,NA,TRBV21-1,TGTGCCAGCAGCATAGGGGGGGAGGGGGAAAACATTCAGTACTTC,CASSIGGEGENIQYF
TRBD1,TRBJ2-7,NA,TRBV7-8,TGTGCCAGCAGCCCGGCGGGACAGGGTTACGAGCAGTACTTC,CASSPAGQGYEQYF
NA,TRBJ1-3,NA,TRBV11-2,TGTGCCAGCAGTCCGACAGGAGCTGGAAACACCATATATTTT,CASSPTGAGNTIYF
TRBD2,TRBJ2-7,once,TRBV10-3,TGTGCCATCAGTGACGGGACTAGCGGCTACGAGCAGTACTTC,CAISDGTSGYEQYF
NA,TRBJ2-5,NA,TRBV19,TGTGCCAGTAGTGAGTCGTTTCCTCAAGAGACCCAGTACTTC,CASSESFPQETQYF
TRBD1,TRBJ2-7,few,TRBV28,TGTGCCAGCACCCCAAACCGGGACAGCTCCTACGAGCAGTACTTC,CASTPNRDSSYEQYF
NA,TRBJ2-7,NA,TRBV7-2,TGTGCCAGCAGCTTAATGAGTATTTCGAGCTCCTACGAGCAGTACTTC,CASSLMSISSSYEQYF
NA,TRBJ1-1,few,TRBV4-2,TGTGCCAGCAGCCAAGGATCGAGGGTTCTTCCTGAAGCTTTCTTT,CASSQGSRVLPEAFF
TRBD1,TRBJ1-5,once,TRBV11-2,TGTGCCAGCAGCTTAGCAGGGGGCCTGAGCAATCAGCCCCAGCATTTT,CASSLAGGLSNQPQHF
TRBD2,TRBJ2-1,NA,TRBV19,TGTGCCAGTAGTGTTGCGACTAGCGGGAGTATCGGTGAGCAGTTCTTC,CASSVATSGSIGEQFF
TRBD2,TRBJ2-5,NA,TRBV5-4,TGTGCCAGCAGCTTGCTCCATCAGCGGGAGGGCCGAGAGACCCAGTACTTC,CASSLLHQREGRETQYF
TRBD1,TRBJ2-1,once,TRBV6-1,TGTGCCAGCAGTGGATGGACAGGCAATGAGCAGTTCTTC,CASSGWTGNEQFF
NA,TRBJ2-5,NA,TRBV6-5,TGTGCCAGCAGTTACTCAGAACTACAAGAGACCCAGTACTTC,CASSYSELQETQYF
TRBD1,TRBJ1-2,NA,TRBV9,TGTGCCAGCAGCGTAGCGACAGGGGATGGCTACACCTTC,CASSVATGDGYTF
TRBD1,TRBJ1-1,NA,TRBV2,TGTGCCAGCACTGCCGTGACAGGGGGCGGAACTGAAGCTTTCTTT,CASTAVTGGGTEAFF
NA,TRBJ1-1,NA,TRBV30,TGTGCCTGGAGTCCGGACAGCCGGACTGAAGCTTTCTTT,CAWSPDSRTEAFF
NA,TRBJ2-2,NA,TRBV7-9,TGTGCCAGCAGCTTAATTACTAGAAAGACCGGGGAGCTGTTTTTT,CASSLITRKTGELFF